This T cell receptor beta chain originates from a study of shared clonotypes between healthy human individuals. Study background: Donors consisted of a couple of women and three men between 18 and 49. General observations from the study: Apart from blood, nothing was sampled; tissue repertoires likely differ.

Note on this clone: Its antigen remains unknown.

The protocol was immunoSEQ multiplex PCR, while the TCRdb copy is restricted to in-frame clones and leaves out a portion. The sample carries 550,000 to 850,000 clones, 74% recorded once. Deletions cut 3 bases from V and 6 bases from J, with 11 bases between. The CDR3 covers 13 residues. The V gene's germline CDR1 is ENHRY and CDR2 SYGVKD. J is TRBJ1-1 and V is TRBV10-3; TRBD1 might be the D (5 bases). What was sequenced was memory CD4+ T cells sorted from blood. Stated subset: CD45RA-negative fraction. This receptor was taken from a woman under 40 in good health. The CDR3 nucleotides are TGTGCCATCAGTGACGCGGTGGGGGCTGAAGCTTTCTTT. Its translation: CAISDAVGAEAFF.